This paragraph reports one TCR beta chain. As yet, its antigen is unknown. The CDR3 consists of 15 residues. The germline V gene encodes CDR1 SGHRS and CDR2 YFSETQ. V lost 0 bases and J lost 1, with 9 bases in between. This sample was included in a study of T cell clonotyping in hematopoietic cell transplantation. The data were produced by immunoSEQ multiplex PCR, yet TCRdb's version contains in-frame clones alone and is incomplete. The repertoire holds 15,000 to 20,000 clones, with around 77% as singletons. As to time point: recipient sample about 28 days before transplant, after cytoreduction. Recipients were bled about 28 days pretransplant and at posttransplant days 30, 100, 180. Points from the study as a whole: After transplant, recipient diversity fell while pathologically expanded clonotypes grew through day 180. Cells were unsorted, so CD4 and CD8 contributions were not separated. Few recipient clonotypes overlapped donors; over 95% were de novo at given depth.

The receptor comes from a man in his sixties with acute myeloid leukemia. Some clones in this sample may be carry-over from other donors' samples. The sequences come from peripheral blood mononuclear cells, collected before stem cell transplant. The V and J genes are TRBV5-1 and TRBJ2-3, with D unresolved. Here the CDR3 reads CASSLAADGTDTQYF. As DNA, the CDR3 is TGCGCCAGCAGCTTGGCCGCCGATGGCACAGATACGCAGTATTTT.